The next 17 T cell receptor beta chains were all read from a single sample in a study of blood T cell repertoires in COVID-19. Here immunoSEQ multiplex PCR was the method, and the copy in TCRdb shows in-frame clones only, minus some. The sample carries around 220,000 clones, roughly 82% recorded once. Sequenced material: peripheral blood. The receptors derive from a woman at least 80 years old with active or convalescent COVID-19.

The V call is TRBV7-9, the J call TRBJ2-7; 9 bases are shared with TRBD2. Germline values: CDR1 SEHNR, CDR2 FQNEAQ (reference sequence). V trimming: 0 bases; J trimming: 0 bases; junction bases outside the gene matches: 3. CDR3 length: 16 residues. As DNA, the CDR3 is TGTGCCAGCAGCTTAGCCGAGCGGGAGGACTCCTACGAGCAGTACTTC. Translation: CASSLAEREDSYEQYF.

The V call is TRBV11-2, the J call TRBJ1-3, with 7 bases that match TRBD1. The germline V gene encodes CDR1 SGHAT and CDR2 FQNNGV. J was trimmed by 4 bases and V by 5 bases; bases with no gene match: 11. The CDR3 contains 16 residues. The CDR3 spells CASSTEGGAGGNTIYF. CDR3 bases: TGTGCCAGCAGCACCGAAGGGGGCGCGGGAGGAAACACCATATATTTT.

The chain is built from TRBV6-1 and TRBJ1-1; D is possibly TRBD1 (6 bases). CDR3 length: 13 residues. Germline V gene data show CDR1 as MNHNS and CDR2 as SASEGT. Trimming shortened V by 2 bases and J by 11 bases, and 15 bases separated the two germline ends. The CDR3: CASSESTGIRAFF. The CDR3 DNA is TGTGCCAGCAGTGAATCCACAGGGATAAGGGCTTTCTTT.

The chain links TRBV5-1 to TRBJ1-2; TRBD1 matches 11 bases. The germline CDR1 and CDR2 sequences are SGHRS and YFSETQ. This CDR3 has 14 amino acids. V dropped 4 bases and J dropped 5; count of bases not matched to a gene: 4. Here the CDR3 reads CASSTDRGLYGYTF. CDR3 DNA: TGCGCCAGCAGCACGGACAGGGGGCTATATGGCTACACCTTC.

This clone was seen a single time. V is TRBV14 and J is TRBJ2-7; 8 bases fit TRBD1. The trim removed 4 bases at V and 5 bases at J, leaving 4 bases unmatched. This CDR3 region has 13 residues. The germline V gene encodes CDR1 SGHDN and CDR2 FVKESK. CDR3 DNA sequence: TGTGCCAGCAGCCTTCAGACAGGGGACGAGCAGTACTTC. Translated: CASSLQTGDEQYF.

The V and J genes are TRBV30 and TRBJ2-7; D remains unclear. The CDR3 runs 11 residues. Trimming left V 3 bases short and J 2 bases short, with 5 bases between. Germline CDR1 reads GTSNPN; CDR2 reads SVGIG (reference sequence). The CDR3 spells CAWSTAYEQYF. The DNA for the CDR3 is TGTGCCTGGAGCACAGCCTACGAGCAGTACTTC.

The chain employs TRBV28 and TRBJ1-2; 7 bases are a match to TRBD1. CDR3 length: 12 amino acids. J was trimmed by 5 bases and V by 10 bases; bases with no gene match: 7. Germline CDR1 is MDHEN and CDR2 is SYDVKM. Here the CDR3 DNA reads TGTGCCACCCGCCAGGGGGATTATGGCTACACCTTC. Its protein is CATRQGDYGYTF.

The genes are TRBV6-2 or TRBV6-3 and TRBJ2-3; D is possibly TRBD1 (6 bases). The CDR3 consists of 15 residues. Germline-derived CDR1 and CDR2 are MNHEY and SVGEGT. The V end lost 5 bases, the J end lost 7 bases, and 19 bases lay between the germline ends. The CDR3 loop is CASSHRARGGYTQYF. CDR3 DNA sequence: TGTGCCAGCAGTCACAGGGCTAGAGGGGGATATACGCAGTATTTT.

This clone has more than one count but fewer than ten. Here the CDR3 reads CASSFRGTAIGYNEQFF. The CDR3 DNA reads as TGCGCCAGCAGCTTTCGGGGGACAGCAATAGGTTACAATGAGCAGTTCTTC. The V call is TRBV5-1, the J call TRBJ2-1; D may be TRBD1 (7 bases). The length of the CDR3 is 17 residues. V was shortened by 2 bases and J by 4 bases, with 19 bases between the two germline ends. Germline CDR1 reads SGHRS; CDR2 reads YFSETQ.

The V call is TRBV5-1, the J call TRBJ2-5, with D possibly being TRBD1 (5 bases). The V end lost 2 bases, the J end lost 7 bases, and 6 bases lay between the germline ends. This CDR3 is built from 11 residues. Per the germline V gene, CDR1 is SGHRS and CDR2 is YFSETQ. The CDR3 nucleotides read TGCGCCAGCAGCTTAACAGGGACCCAGTACTTC. Protein: CASSLTGTQYF.

This rearrangement joins TRBV30 to TRBJ1-1; TRBD1 agrees at 8 bases. CDR3 length: 16 amino acids. Germline V gene sequence: CDR1 GTSNPN, CDR2 SVGIG (reference sequence). V lost 3 bases to trimming and J lost 0 bases; unmatched junction nucleotides: 9. Here the CDR3 reads CAWRMTGAGMNTEAFF. Here the CDR3 DNA reads TGTGCCTGGAGGATGACAGGGGCCGGAATGAACACTGAAGCTTTCTTT.

This chain joins TRBV7-8 and TRBJ1-6, with 7 bases aligning to TRBD1. Germline lookup yields CDR1 SGHVS and CDR2 FQNEAQ. The CDR3 length is 16 residues. Trimming at V came to 5 bases and at J to 9 bases, leaving 13 bases not matched to a gene. The CDR3 region has the DNA TGTGCCAGCAGCACCCCCAGGACAGGCGGAGGTTCACCCCTCCACTTT. It encodes CASSTPRTGGGSPLHF.

V is TRBV5-1 and J is TRBJ2-7; the D gene is possibly TRBD1 (6 bases). Trimming left V 3 bases short and J 5 bases short, with 18 bases between. This CDR3 contains 15 residues. The V gene's germline CDR1 is SGHRS and CDR2 YFSETQ. CDR3 nucleotide sequence: TGCGCCAGCAGCTGGTCAGGGGCCTCCGCGAACGAGCAGTACTTC. Translation: CASSWSGASANEQYF.

The V gene is TRBV7-9, the J gene TRBJ1-2, with 7 nucleotides matching TRBD1. Trimming at V came to 3 bases and at J to 8 bases, leaving 18 bases not matched to a gene. This CDR3 is 17 amino acids long. Germline V lookup: CDR1 SEHNR, CDR2 FQNEAQ (reference sequence). CDR3 loop: CASSFTRGAGAENGYTF. Written as DNA, the CDR3 is TGTGCCAGCAGCTTTACCAGGGGGGCAGGGGCAGAAAACGGCTACACCTTC.

The chain is built from TRBV5-1 and TRBJ1-4; D is unresolved. Germline assignment: CDR1 SGHRS and CDR2 YFSETQ. There are 13 residues in the CDR3. Between the trimmed V and J ends, which lost 5 bases and 0 bases, there was a span of 5 bases. CDR3 sequence: CASSVSTNEKLFF. For the CDR3, the DNA is TGCGCCAGCAGTGTATCAACTAATGAAAAACTGTTTTTT.

This clone was counted at least ten times. The chain employs TRBV27 and TRBJ2-1; 8 bases agree with TRBD2. V lost 6 bases to trimming and J lost 6 bases; unmatched junction nucleotides: 10. Germline CDR1 and CDR2: MNHEY and SMNVEV (reference sequence). The CDR3 has 15 residues. Here the CDR3 DNA reads TGTGCCAGCAGGAAGCTGGGACTAGGGCTCAATGAGCAGTTCTTC. Residues: CASRKLGLGLNEQFF.

The CDR3 protein is CAWSRTGGFNEQFF. The CDR3 nucleotides read TGTGCCTGGAGTAGGACAGGGGGTTTCAATGAGCAGTTCTTC. The gene calls are TRBV30 and TRBJ2-1; 10 nucleotides align to TRBD1. The CDR3 contains 14 residues. The ends lost 2 bases at V and 6 bases at J; junction bases unmatched: 4. The germline V gene has CDR1 GTSNPN and CDR2 SVGIG (reference sequence).